These 29 T cell receptor beta chains share one sample of origin, sequenced in a study of blood T cell repertoires in COVID-19. The method was immunoSEQ multiplex PCR; TCRdb's version includes in-frame clones alone and lacks a portion of them. The sample contains under 200,000 clones, around 85% of which appear only once. Specimen: peripheral blood. These receptors were collected from a woman older than 75 with acute or convalescent COVID-19.

V gene TRBV3-1 (or the pseudogene TRBV3-2) combines with J gene TRBJ2-1; TRBD2 might be the D (6 bases). V dropped 6 bases and J dropped 5 bases, with 14 bases sitting between them. Germline V gives CDR1 LGHDT, CDR2 YNNKEL (reference sequence). The CDR3 consists of 14 residues. CDR3 sequence reads: CASSYSGRNNEQFF. The DNA of the CDR3 is TGTGCCAGCAGTTATAGCGGAAGGAACAATGAGCAGTTCTTC.

The chain joins TRBV10-3 to TRBJ1-1; D unresolved. The germline V gene encodes CDR1 ENHRY and CDR2 SYGVKD. There are 16 residues in the CDR3. Trimming cost V 0 bases and J 4 bases, with 15 bases left between them. The DNA of the CDR3 is TGTGCCATCAGTGAGTCGAAAACGGAGGTGGGCACTGAAGCTTTCTTT. It codes for CAISESKTEVGTEAFF.

The rearrangement uses TRBV6-5 and TRBJ2-1; 7 bases agree with TRBD2. This CDR3 has 16 amino acids. The germline V gene has CDR1 MNHEY and CDR2 SVGAGI. V lost 0 bases and J lost 2; bases outside the gene matches: 4. The CDR3 DNA reads as TGTGCCAGCAGTTACTCCCCACTAGCGCCCTACAATGAGCAGTTCTTC. Translation gives CASSYSPLAPYNEQFF.

The chain joins TRBV5-8 to TRBJ1-1; perhaps TRBD1 as D (5 bases). Between the trimmed V and J ends, which lost 10 bases and 5 bases, there was a span of 12 bases. The germline CDR1 and CDR2 sequences are SGHTS and YDEGEE. CDR3 length: 11 amino acids. CDR3 sequence reads: CAGGARTEAFF. In DNA, the CDR3 is TGTGCCGGAGGGGCCCGAACTGAAGCTTTCTTT.

The V and J genes are TRBV10-3 and TRBJ1-2; perhaps TRBD1 as D (6 bases). Germline V lookup: CDR1 ENHRY, CDR2 SYGVKD. The CDR3 is made up of 13 amino acids. The CDR3 loop is CAGGDATNYGYTF. The CDR3 bases are TGTGCAGGGGGAGACGCAACTAACTATGGCTACACCTTC.

This clone was seen a handful of times. The chain recombines TRBV5-4 with TRBJ1-3, with D possibly TRBD1 on 5 matching bases. The ends were cut back, 0 bases at V and 3 bases at J, with 10 bases in the middle. CDR1 SGHNT and CDR2 YYREEE come from the germline V gene (reference sequence). This CDR3 has 15 amino acids. The CDR3 spells CASSLGQGGGNTIYF. The CDR3, as DNA: TGTGCCAGCAGCTTGGGGCAGGGAGGTGGAAACACCATATATTTT.

The gene calls are TRBV7-9 and TRBJ2-2, with 9 bases lining up with TRBD2. Germline V gene sequence: CDR1 SEHNR, CDR2 FQNEAQ (reference sequence). Germline trimming cut 7 bases from V and 6 bases from J; bases unmatched to any gene: 9. This CDR3 region has 15 residues. CDR3 sequence: CASTRRGRAAGELFF. CDR3 sequence (DNA): TGTGCCAGCACCCGGCGCGGGAGGGCCGCCGGGGAGCTGTTTTTT.

On this clone: The germline gene is not matched at one end of the junction; a read error may be the cause. The chain recombines TRBV7-9 with TRBJ1-1, with TRBD1 matching over 7 bases. The CDR3 has 13 amino acids. The germline V gene has CDR1 SEHNR and CDR2 FQNEAQ (reference sequence). As DNA, the CDR3 is TGTGCCAGCAGCCTAGCGGACAGGACTGAAGCTTTCTTT. Its protein product is CASSLADRTEAFF.

The chain carries TRBV29-1 and TRBJ1-2; 8 bases align to TRBD1. The J segment lost 3 bases and the V segment lost 7 bases, leaving 1 base of the junction unmatched. The CDR3 totals 11 residues. The germline V gene has CDR1 SQVTM and CDR2 ANQGSEA. The CDR3 protein is CSADRDYGYTF. CDR3 DNA sequence: TGCAGCGCGGACAGGGACTATGGCTACACCTTC.

The V and J genes are TRBV7-2 and TRBJ1-1; no firm D call. The germline V gene has CDR1 SGHTA and CDR2 FQGNSA. The CDR3 totals 11 residues. V lost 7 bases, J lost 4 bases, and 7 bases lay in between. This CDR3 is CASKEVTEAFF. The CDR3 bases are TGTGCCAGCAAAGAGGTCACTGAAGCTTTCTTT.

The chain recombines TRBV18 with TRBJ1-6; 9 bases agree with TRBD1. Germline-derived CDR1 and CDR2 are KGHSH and LQKENI. J lost 8 bases, V lost 4 bases, and 3 bases had no gene match. The CDR3 contains 14 residues. The DNA for the CDR3 is TGTGCCAGCTCACAGACAGGGGGAGATTCACCCCTCCACTTT. Residues: CASSQTGGDSPLHF.

V gene TRBV2 combines with J gene TRBJ2-3; the D is unclear. The length of the CDR3 is 14 residues. The germline V gene encodes CDR1 SNHLY and CDR2 FYNNEI. The germline V and J ends were trimmed by 4 bases and 5 bases, with 13 bases remaining between them. The CDR3 spells CASSVYYGQDTQYF. The CDR3 DNA reads TGTGCCAGCAGTGTGTACTACGGCCAAGATACGCAGTATTTT.

The rearrangement links TRBV28 to TRBJ2-2; D not certain. Per germline, CDR1 MDHEN and CDR2 SYDVKM. Trimming took 5 bases from V and 1 from J, leaving 2 bases between them. The CDR3 totals 12 residues. The DNA of the CDR3 is TGTGCCAGCAGTCTGAACACCGGGGAGCTGTTTTTT. Its translation: CASSLNTGELFF.

The genes are TRBV3-1 (or the pseudogene TRBV3-2) and TRBJ2-3; 7 bases map to TRBD2. This CDR3 has 15 residues. Germline V gives CDR1 LGHDT, CDR2 YNNKEL (reference sequence). V gave up 4 bases and J gave up 3 bases; unmatched junction bases: 7. The CDR3 region has the DNA TGTGCCAGCAGCCCCCCAGCGGGACGGACAGATACGCAGTATTTT. Translated: CASSPPAGRTDTQYF.

V and J are TRBV24-1 and TRBJ2-7, with TRBD1 matching 8 bases. Germline-derived CDR1 and CDR2 are KGHDR and SFDVKD. J lost 3 bases, V lost 5 bases, and 8 bases had no gene match. The CDR3 loop spans 15 amino acids. Here the CDR3 reads CATSGSGTGSYEQYF. As DNA, the CDR3 is TGTGCCACCAGTGGATCCGGGACAGGCAGCTACGAGCAGTACTTC.

This chain's CDR3 is CASSPTATSGVNTGELFF. DNA for the CDR3: TGTGCCAGCTCACCAACTGCTACTAGCGGGGTGAACACCGGGGAGCTGTTTTTT. V and J are TRBV18 and TRBJ2-2; the match to TRBD2 covers 10 bases. Trimming cost V 2 bases and J 1 base; bases outside gene matches: 7. The CDR3 is 18 residues long. CDR1 is KGHSH and CDR2 is LQKENI in the germline V gene.

The V gene is TRBV2, the J gene TRBJ2-1; TRBD1 might be the D (6 bases). There are 15 residues in the CDR3. Germline V gene lookup returns CDR1 SNHLY and CDR2 FYNNEI. V was shortened by 6 bases and J by 7 bases, with 19 bases between the two germline ends. CDR3 residues: CASSKGGGLRNEQFF. The CDR3 DNA is TGTGCCAGCAGCAAAGGTGGGGGCCTCCGGAATGAGCAGTTCTTC.

The chain carries TRBV2 and TRBJ1-4; D is unresolved. V was shortened by 7 bases and J by 2 bases, with 14 bases between the two germline ends. The CDR3 contains 15 residues. Per germline, CDR1 SNHLY and CDR2 FYNNEI. The CDR3 is CASTETGSTNEKLFF. As DNA, the CDR3 is TGTGCCAGCACCGAAACCGGGAGCACTAATGAAAAACTGTTTTTT.

The V call is TRBV10-3, the J call TRBJ1-4, with 7 bases fitting TRBD1. V lost 6 bases, J lost 1 base, and 5 bases stayed unmatched. CDR3 size: 15 residues. Germline V gene sequence: CDR1 ENHRY, CDR2 SYGVKD. CDR3: CAISERQGTNEKLFF. The CDR3 bases are TGTGCCATCAGCGAAAGACAGGGAACTAATGAAAAACTGTTTTTT.

The chain recombines TRBV6-5 with TRBJ2-5; D is undetermined. The length of the CDR3 is 13 residues. Germline V CDR1 and CDR2: MNHEY, SVGAGI. V dropped 6 bases and J dropped 2 bases, with 10 bases sitting between them. The CDR3 loop is CASRVGRQETQYF. The CDR3 nucleotides are TGTGCCAGCAGAGTTGGTCGGCAAGAGACCCAGTACTTC.

The J gene is TRBJ2-3, the V gene TRBV6-5, with TRBD2 matching over 7 bases. CDR3 length: 11 residues. The V segment lost 9 bases and the J segment 6 bases; nucleotides outside the gene matches: 3. Germline V lookup: CDR1 MNHEY, CDR2 SVGAGI. CDR3 in amino acids: CASTSVDTQYF. For the CDR3, the DNA is TGTGCCAGTACTAGCGTCGATACGCAGTATTTT.

The rearrangement joins TRBV7-7 to TRBJ1-4; D is perhaps TRBD1 (5 bases). The CDR3 sequence is 15 residues long. Germline loops: CDR1 SSHAT, CDR2 FNYEAQ (reference sequence). Trimming stripped 6 bases from V and 8 bases from J, with 19 bases between. DNA of the CDR3: TGTGCCAGCAGTCCGGTGGGACTTTTGGGGGAAAAACTGTTTTTT. It yields the protein CASSPVGLLGEKLFF.

Here the CDR3 DNA reads TGTGCCAGCAGCCAAGAGGGGGCGGGCCCTATATACAATGAGCAGTTCTTC. Protein sequence: CASSQEGAGPIYNEQFF. This chain links TRBV14 with TRBJ2-1; maybe TRBD1 (6 bases). Germline CDR1 is SGHDN and CDR2 is FVKESK. V dropped 0 bases and J dropped 4 bases, with 16 bases sitting between them. The CDR3 consists of 17 residues.

The rearrangement links TRBV18 to TRBJ1-2, with TRBD1 matching over 8 bases. This CDR3 is built from 13 residues. Germline-derived CDR1 and CDR2 are KGHSH and LQKENI. Germline trimming cut 3 bases from V and 7 bases from J; bases unmatched to any gene: 4. In DNA, the CDR3 is TGTGCCAGCTCACCCCAGGGGGCGTCTGGCTACACCTTC. Its protein is CASSPQGASGYTF. The whole variable domain, remainder taken from reference TRBV18 and TRBJ1-2, is NAGVMQNPRHLVRRRGQEARLRCSPMKGHSHVYWYRQLPEEGLKFMVYLQKENIIDESGMPKERFSAEFPKEGPSILRIQQVVRGDSAAYFCASSPQGASGYTFGSGTRLTVV.

The chain is built from TRBV6-2 or TRBV6-3 and TRBJ1-5; D is possibly TRBD1 (6 bases). Looked up from germline, CDR1 is MNHEY and CDR2 is SVGEGT. V was trimmed by 5 bases and J by 0 bases, leaving 11 bases between them. The CDR3 contains 15 residues. The CDR3 is CASSPHRDSNQPQHF. For the CDR3, the DNA is TGTGCCAGCAGTCCACACAGGGATAGCAATCAGCCCCAGCATTTT.

The chain employs TRBV7-9 and TRBJ1-5; possible D gene TRBD1, 5 bases. The CDR3 consists of 15 residues. Trimming left V 1 base short and J 5 bases short, with 12 bases between. Germline V CDR1 and CDR2: SEHNR, FQNEAQ (reference sequence). In DNA form, the CDR3 reads TGTGCCAGCAGCTTAGATGGGGGGGGATATCAGCCCCAGCATTTT. Protein product: CASSLDGGGYQPQHF. Using reference TRBV7-9 and TRBJ1-5 for the parts outside the CDR3, the full variable domain is DTGVSQNPRHKITKRGQNVTFRCDPISEHNRLYWYRQTLGQGPEFLTYFQNEAQLEKSRLLSDRFSAERPKGSFSTLEIQRTEQGDSAMYLCASSLDGGGYQPQHFGDGTRLSIL.

This chain links TRBV6-7 with TRBJ1-6; no clear D. TRBV6-7 is reported as an ORF; its role is uncertain. This CDR3 has 16 amino acids. With 6 bases removed from V and 1 base from J, the gap between germline ends came to 13 bases. DNA for the CDR3: TGTGCCAGCAGGGAAAGTTCAGCGTCCTATAATTCACCCCTCCACTTT. As protein: CASRESSASYNSPLHF.

The rearrangement uses TRBV11-2 and TRBJ2-1, with 9 nucleotides matching TRBD2. Germline values: CDR1 SGHAT, CDR2 FQNNGV. The CDR3 has 15 residues. Losses at the gene ends were 1 base for V and 6 bases for J; bases not matched to a gene: 4. CDR3 nucleotide sequence: TGTGCCAGCAGCTTAGGGGGACTAGCTGCCAATGAGCAGTTCTTC. This encodes CASSLGGLAANEQFF.

The chain has TRBV9 and TRBJ2-6, with D possibly TRBD1 on 6 matching bases. This CDR3 spans 16 amino acids. CDR1 and CDR2 from the germline V gene are SGDLS and YYNGEE. V was trimmed by 3 bases and J by 2 bases, leaving 12 bases between them. The CDR3 region is CASSAPRGTGANVLTF. CDR3 DNA: TGTGCCAGCAGCGCCCCAAGGGGGACTGGGGCCAACGTCCTGACTTTC.